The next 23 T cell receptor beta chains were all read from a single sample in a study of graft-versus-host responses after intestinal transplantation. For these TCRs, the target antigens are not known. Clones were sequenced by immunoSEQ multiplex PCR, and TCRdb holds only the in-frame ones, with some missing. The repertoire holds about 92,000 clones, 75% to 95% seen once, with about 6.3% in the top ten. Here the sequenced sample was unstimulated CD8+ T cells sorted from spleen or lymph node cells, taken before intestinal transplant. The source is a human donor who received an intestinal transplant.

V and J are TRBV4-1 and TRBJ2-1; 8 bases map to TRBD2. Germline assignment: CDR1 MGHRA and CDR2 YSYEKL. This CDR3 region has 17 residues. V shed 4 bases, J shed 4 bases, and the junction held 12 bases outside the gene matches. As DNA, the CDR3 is TGCGCCAGCAGCCGATTCACTAGCGGTTCTTTATACAATGAGCAGTTCTTC. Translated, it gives CASSRFTSGSLYNEQFF.

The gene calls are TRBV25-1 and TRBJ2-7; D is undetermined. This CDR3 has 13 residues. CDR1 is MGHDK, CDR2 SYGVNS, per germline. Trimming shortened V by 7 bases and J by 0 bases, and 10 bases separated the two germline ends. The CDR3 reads CASMSESSYEQYF. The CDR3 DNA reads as TGTGCCAGCATGTCCGAGAGCTCCTACGAGCAGTACTTC.

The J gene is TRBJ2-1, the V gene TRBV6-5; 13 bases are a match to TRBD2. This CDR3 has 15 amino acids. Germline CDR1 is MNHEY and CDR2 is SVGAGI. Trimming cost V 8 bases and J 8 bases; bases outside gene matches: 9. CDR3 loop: CASRSGTSGKDEQFF. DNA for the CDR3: TGTGCCAGCCGTTCCGGGACTAGCGGGAAGGATGAGCAGTTCTTC.

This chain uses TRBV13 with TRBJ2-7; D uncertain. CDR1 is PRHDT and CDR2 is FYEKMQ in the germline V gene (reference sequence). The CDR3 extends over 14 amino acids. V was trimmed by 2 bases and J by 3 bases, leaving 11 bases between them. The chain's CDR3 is CASSLLGKSYEQYF. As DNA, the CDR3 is TGTGCCAGCAGCTTATTGGGGAAGAGCTACGAGCAGTACTTC.

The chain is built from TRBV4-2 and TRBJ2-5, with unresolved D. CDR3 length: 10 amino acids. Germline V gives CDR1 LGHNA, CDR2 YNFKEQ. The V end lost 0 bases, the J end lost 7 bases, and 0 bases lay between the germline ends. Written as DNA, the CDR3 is TGTGCCAGCAGCCAAGAGACCCAGTACTTC. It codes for CASSQETQYF.

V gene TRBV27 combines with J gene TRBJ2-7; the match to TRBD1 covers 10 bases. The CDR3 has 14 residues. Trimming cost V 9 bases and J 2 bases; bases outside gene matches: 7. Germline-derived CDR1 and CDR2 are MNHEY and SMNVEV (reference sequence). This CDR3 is CASSTGQGTYEQYF. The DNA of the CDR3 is TGTGCCAGTTCGACGGGACAGGGGACCTACGAGCAGTACTTC.

CDR3 bases: TGTGCCAGCAGTTACGGCTCAGGCGGGGCCGAGGAGCAGTACTTC. Residues: CASSYGSGGAEEQYF. The chain joins TRBV6-6 to TRBJ2-7; D possibly corresponds to TRBD2 (6 bases). Germline assignment: CDR1 MNHNY and CDR2 SVGAGI (reference sequence). V was clipped by 2 bases and J by 7 bases, with 18 bases between them. The CDR3 totals 15 residues.

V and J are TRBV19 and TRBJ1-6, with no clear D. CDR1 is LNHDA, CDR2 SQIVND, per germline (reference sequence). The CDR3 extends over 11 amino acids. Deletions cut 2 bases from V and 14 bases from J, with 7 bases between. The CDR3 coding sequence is TGTGCCAGTAGTATATCGGGATCCCTCCACTTT. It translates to CASSISGSLHF. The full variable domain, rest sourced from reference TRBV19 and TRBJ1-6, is DGGITQSPKYLFRKEGQNVTLSCEQNLNHDAMYWYRQDPGQGLRLIYYSQIVNDFQKGDIAEGYSVSREKKESFPLTVTSAQKNPTAFYLCASSISGSLHFGNGTRLTVT.

The CDR3 reads CSVVGHRGTGELFF. CDR3 coding DNA: TGCAGCGTTGTGGGCCACAGGGGAACCGGGGAGCTGTTTTTT. The rearrangement links TRBV29-1 to TRBJ2-2, with 7 nucleotides matching TRBD1. V was pared by 4 bases and J by 5 bases, with 7 bases of the junction left unmatched. Germline V CDR1 and CDR2: SQVTM, ANQGSEA. The CDR3 runs to 14 residues.

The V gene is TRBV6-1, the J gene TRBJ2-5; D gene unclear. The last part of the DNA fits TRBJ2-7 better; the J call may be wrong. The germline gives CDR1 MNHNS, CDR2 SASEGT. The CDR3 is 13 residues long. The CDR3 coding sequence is TGTGCCAGCAGTACCTACCTCTCCTACGAGCAGTACTTC. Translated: CASSTYLSYEQYF.

CDR3 residues: CASLEGLLRDQPQHF. The CDR3 DNA is TGTGCCAGCTTGGAAGGGCTTTTGAGGGATCAGCCCCAGCATTTT. The chain combines TRBV2 with TRBJ1-5; no clear D gene. V lost 8 bases, J lost 5 bases, and 19 bases lay in between. Per the germline V gene, CDR1 is SNHLY and CDR2 is FYNNEI. The CDR3 covers 15 residues.

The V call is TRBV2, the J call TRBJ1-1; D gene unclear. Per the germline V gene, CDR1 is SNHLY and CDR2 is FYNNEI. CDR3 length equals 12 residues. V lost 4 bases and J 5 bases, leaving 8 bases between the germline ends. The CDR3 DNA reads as TGTGCCAGCAGTGTTTTACCGACTGAAGCTTTCTTT. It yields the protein CASSVLPTEAFF. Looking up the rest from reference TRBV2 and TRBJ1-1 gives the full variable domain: EPEVTQTPSHQVTQMGQEVILRCVPISNHLYFYWYRQILGQKVEFLVSFYNNEISEKSEIFDDQFSVERPDGSNFTLKIRSTKLEDSAMYFCASSVLPTEAFFGQGTRLTVV.

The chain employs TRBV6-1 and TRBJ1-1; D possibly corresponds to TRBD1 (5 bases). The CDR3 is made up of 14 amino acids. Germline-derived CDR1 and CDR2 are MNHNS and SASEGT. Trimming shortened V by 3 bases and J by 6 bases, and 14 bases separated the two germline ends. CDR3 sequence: CASSDWWGTPEAFF. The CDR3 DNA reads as TGTGCCAGCAGTGACTGGTGGGGGACCCCTGAAGCTTTCTTT.

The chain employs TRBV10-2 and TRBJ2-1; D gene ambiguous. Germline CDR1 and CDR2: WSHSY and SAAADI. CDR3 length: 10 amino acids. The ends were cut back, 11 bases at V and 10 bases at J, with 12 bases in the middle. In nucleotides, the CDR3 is TGCGCCGCCCTAGGAAGGGAGCAGTTCTTC. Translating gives CAALGREQFF.

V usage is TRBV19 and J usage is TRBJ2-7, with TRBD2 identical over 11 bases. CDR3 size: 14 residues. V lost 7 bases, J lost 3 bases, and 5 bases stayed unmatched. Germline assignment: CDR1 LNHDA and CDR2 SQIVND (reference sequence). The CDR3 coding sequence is TGTGCCAGTAACCCTAGCGGGGGGTTCTACGAGCAGTACTTC. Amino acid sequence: CASNPSGGFYEQYF.

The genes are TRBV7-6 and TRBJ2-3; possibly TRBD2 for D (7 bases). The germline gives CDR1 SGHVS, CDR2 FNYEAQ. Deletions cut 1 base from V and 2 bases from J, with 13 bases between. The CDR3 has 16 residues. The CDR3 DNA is TGTGCCAGCAGCTTAGGAGAGGGGGGGGTCACAGATACGCAGTATTTT. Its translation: CASSLGEGGVTDTQYF.

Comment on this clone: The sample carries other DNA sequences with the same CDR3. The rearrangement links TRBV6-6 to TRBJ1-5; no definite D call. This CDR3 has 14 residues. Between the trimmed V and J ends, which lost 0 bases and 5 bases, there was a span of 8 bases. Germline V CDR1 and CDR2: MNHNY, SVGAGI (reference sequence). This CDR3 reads CASSYSFGDQPQHF. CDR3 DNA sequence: TGTGCCAGCAGTTACTCGTTCGGGGATCAGCCCCAGCATTTT.

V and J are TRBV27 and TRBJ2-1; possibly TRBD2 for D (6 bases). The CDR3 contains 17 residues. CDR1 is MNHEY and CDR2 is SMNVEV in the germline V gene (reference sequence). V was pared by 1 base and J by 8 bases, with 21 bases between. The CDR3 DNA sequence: TGTGCCAGCAGTTTATGGACCCCAGGTAGCGGTAGGGATGAGCAGTTCTTC. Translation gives CASSLWTPGSGRDEQFF.

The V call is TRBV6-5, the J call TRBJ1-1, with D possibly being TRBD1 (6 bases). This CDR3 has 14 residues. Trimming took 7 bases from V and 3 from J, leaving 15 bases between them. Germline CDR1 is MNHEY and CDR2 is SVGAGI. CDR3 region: CASNLQGGDTEAFF. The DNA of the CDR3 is TGTGCCAGCAATCTACAGGGTGGTGACACTGAAGCTTTCTTT.

Written as DNA, the CDR3 is TGTGCCTGGTCACAGGGTACTATGGACGAGCAGTACTTC. It codes for CAWSQGTMDEQYF. This chain joins TRBV30 and TRBJ2-7, with D possibly matching TRBD1 (6 bases). The V gene lost 5 bases and the J gene lost 5 bases, with 16 bases spanning the gap. CDR3 size: 13 residues. Germline V CDR1 and CDR2: GTSNPN, SVGIG (reference sequence).

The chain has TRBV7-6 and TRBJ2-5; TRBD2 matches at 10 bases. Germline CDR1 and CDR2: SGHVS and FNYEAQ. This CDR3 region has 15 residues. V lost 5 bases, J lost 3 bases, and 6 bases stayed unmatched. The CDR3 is CASSHPTSGEETQYF. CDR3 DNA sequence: TGTGCCAGCAGCCACCCAACTAGCGGGGAAGAGACCCAGTACTTC.

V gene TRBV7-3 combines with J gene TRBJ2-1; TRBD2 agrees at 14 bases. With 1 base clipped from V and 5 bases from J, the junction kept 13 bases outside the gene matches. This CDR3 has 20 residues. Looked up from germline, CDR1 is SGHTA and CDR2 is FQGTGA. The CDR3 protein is CASSLNGTSGSSIPNNEQFF. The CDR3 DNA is TGTGCCAGCAGCTTAAACGGGACTAGCGGGAGTTCGATTCCTAACAATGAGCAGTTCTTC.

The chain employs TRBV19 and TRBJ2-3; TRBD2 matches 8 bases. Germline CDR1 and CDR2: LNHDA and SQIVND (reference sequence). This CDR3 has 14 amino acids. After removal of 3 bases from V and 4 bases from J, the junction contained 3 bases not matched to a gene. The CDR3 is CASSITSGPDTQYF. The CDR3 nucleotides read TGTGCCAGTAGTATCACTAGCGGTCCAGATACGCAGTATTTT. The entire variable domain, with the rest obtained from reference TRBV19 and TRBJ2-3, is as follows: DGGITQSPKYLFRKEGQNVTLSCEQNLNHDAMYWYRQDPGQGLRLIYYSQIVNDFQKGDIAEGYSVSREKKESFPLTVTSAQKNPTAFYLCASSITSGPDTQYFGPGTRLTVL.